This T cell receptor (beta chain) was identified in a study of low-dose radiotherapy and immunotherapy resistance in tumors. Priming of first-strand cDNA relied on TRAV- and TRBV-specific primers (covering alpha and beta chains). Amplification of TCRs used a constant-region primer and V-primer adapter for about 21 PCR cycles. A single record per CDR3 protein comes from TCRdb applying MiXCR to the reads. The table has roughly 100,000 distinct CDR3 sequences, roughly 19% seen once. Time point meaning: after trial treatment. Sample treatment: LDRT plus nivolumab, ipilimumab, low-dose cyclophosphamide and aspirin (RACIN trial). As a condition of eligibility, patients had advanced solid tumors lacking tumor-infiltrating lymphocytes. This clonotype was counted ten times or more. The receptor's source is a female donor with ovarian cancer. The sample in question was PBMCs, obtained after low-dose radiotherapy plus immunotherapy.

Here the CDR3 reads CAISARGDTQYF. DNA for the CDR3: TGTGCCATCAGTGCCCGAGGAGACACGCAGTATTTT. This chain links TRBV10-3 with TRBJ2-3; D gene uncertain. Germline CDR1 and CDR2: ENHRY and SYGVKD. The V gene lost 4 bases and the J gene lost 9 bases, with 11 bases spanning the gap. This CDR3 has 12 amino acids.